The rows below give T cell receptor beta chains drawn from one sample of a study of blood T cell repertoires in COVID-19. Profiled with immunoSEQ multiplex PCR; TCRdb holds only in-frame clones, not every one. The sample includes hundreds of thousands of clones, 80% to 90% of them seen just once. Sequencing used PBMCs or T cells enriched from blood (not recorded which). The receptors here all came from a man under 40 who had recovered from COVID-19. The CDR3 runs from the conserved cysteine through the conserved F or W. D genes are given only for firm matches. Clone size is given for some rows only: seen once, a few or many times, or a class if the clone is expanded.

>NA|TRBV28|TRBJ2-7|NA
CASSFSKGPPYEQYF
TGTGCCAGCAGTTTCTCTAAGGGGCCTCCCTACGAGCAGTACTTC
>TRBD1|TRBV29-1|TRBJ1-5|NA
CSVAETGGSQPQHF
TGCAGCGTTGCGGAAACAGGGGGCTCTCAGCCCCAGCATTTT
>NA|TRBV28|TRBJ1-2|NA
CASSWQGAYGYTF
TGTGCCAGCAGTTGGCAGGGCGCTTATGGCTACACCTTC
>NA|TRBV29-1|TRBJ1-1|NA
CSVGRESVGGEAFF
TGCAGCGTAGGAAGGGAGTCCGTGGGAGGTGAAGCTTTCTTT
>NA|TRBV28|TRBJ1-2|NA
CASSFRGYGYTF
TGTGCCAGCAGTTTCCGCGGCTATGGCTACACCTTC
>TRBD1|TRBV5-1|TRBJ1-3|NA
CASSPGDRVSVNTIYF
TGCGCCAGCAGCCCCGGGGACAGGGTCTCGGTAAACACCATATATTTT
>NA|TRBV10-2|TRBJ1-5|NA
CARAGKDLNRGRPQHF
TGCGCCAGGGCGGGAAAAGACCTCAACCGAGGGAGGCCCCAGCATTTT
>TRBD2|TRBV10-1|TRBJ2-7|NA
CASSESGIAGLHSYEQYF
TGCGCCAGCAGTGAGTCGGGAATAGCGGGCCTTCACTCCTACGAGCAGTACTTC
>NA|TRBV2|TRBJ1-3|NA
CASSNRYTIYF
TGTGCCAGCAGTAACAGATACACCATATATTTT
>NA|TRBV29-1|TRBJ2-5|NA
CSVEGTSRGTQYF
TGCAGCGTTGAAGGTACAAGCCGGGGGACCCAGTACTTC
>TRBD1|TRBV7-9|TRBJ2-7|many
CASSNSTGGYEQYF
TGTGCCAGCAGCAACTCGACAGGGGGCTACGAGCAGTACTTC
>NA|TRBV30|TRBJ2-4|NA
CAWSSTAGEWAKNIQYF
TGTGCCTGGAGTTCTACGGCAGGGGAATGGGCCAAAAACATTCAGTACTTC
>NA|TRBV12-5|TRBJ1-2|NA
CASGFGGAGGYTF
TGTGCTAGTGGTTTTGGGGGGGCTGGCGGCTACACCTTC
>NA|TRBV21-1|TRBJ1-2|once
CASSKTPVRGYTF
TGTGCCAGCAGCAAAACCCCGGTCCGCGGCTACACCTTC
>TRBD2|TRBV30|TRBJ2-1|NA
CAWSAQPSGGSYNEQFF
TGTGCCTGGAGTGCCCAACCTAGCGGGGGTTCTTACAATGAGCAGTTCTTC
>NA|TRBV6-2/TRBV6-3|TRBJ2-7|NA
CASSNRSPTYEQYF
TGTGCCAGCAGCAACAGGAGCCCCACCTACGAGCAGTACTTC
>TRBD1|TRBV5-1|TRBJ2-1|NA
CASSLVSGQGRNEQFF
TGCGCCAGCAGCTTGGTTTCCGGACAGGGGAGGAATGAGCAGTTCTTC
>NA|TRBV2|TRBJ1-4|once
CASSDPTRKLFF
TGTGCCAGCAGTGACCCAACTAGGAAACTGTTTTTT
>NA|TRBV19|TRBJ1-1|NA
CASTALNTEAFF
TGTGCCAGTACAGCGCTGAACACTGAAGCTTTCTTT
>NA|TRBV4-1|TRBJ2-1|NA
CASSQGGWNPSSYNEQFF
TGCGCCAGCAGCCAAGGCGGTTGGAATCCTAGCTCCTACAATGAGCAGTTCTTC
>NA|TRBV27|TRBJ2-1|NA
CASSSAGYFLNNEQFF
TGTGCCAGCAGTTCAGCCGGGTATTTTCTAAACAATGAGCAGTTCTTC
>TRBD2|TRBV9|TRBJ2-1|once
CASSPWTSGRDNEQFF
TGTGCCAGCAGCCCCTGGACTAGCGGGAGGGACAATGAGCAGTTCTTC
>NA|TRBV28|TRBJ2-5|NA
CASRTTVTQYF
TGTGCCAGCAGGACCACAGTTACCCAGTACTTC
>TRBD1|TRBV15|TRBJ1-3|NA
CATSRKDRNSGNTIYF
TGTGCCACCAGCAGGAAGGACAGGAACTCTGGAAACACCATATATTTT
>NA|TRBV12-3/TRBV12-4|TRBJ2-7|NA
CATRRLPYEQYF
TGTGCCACCAGACGGTTACCTTACGAGCAGTACTTC
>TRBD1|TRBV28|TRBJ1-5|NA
CASKNRDRDHQPQHF
TGTGCCAGCAAAAACCGGGACAGGGATCATCAGCCCCAGCATTTT
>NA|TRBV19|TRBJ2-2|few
CASSMGSANTGELFF
TGTGCCAGTAGTATGGGTAGCGCGAACACCGGGGAGCTGTTTTTT
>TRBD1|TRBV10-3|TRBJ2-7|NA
CAISGQGAGEQYF
TGTGCCATCAGCGGACAGGGGGCGGGGGAGCAGTACTTC
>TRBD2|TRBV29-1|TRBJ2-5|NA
CSGSGSLQETQYF
TGCAGCGGAAGCGGGAGCCTCCAAGAGACCCAGTACTTC
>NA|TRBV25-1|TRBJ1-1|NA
CASRTAGSRTEAFF
TGTGCCAGCAGGACCGCGGGAAGTCGGACTGAAGCTTTCTTT
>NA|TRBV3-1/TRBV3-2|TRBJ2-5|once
CASSQGTELQETQYF
TGTGCCAGCAGCCAAGGGACAGAGCTCCAAGAGACCCAGTACTTC
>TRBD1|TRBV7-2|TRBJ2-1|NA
CASSHRGLSYNEQFF
TGTGCCAGCAGCCACAGGGGCTTGAGCTACAATGAGCAGTTCTTC
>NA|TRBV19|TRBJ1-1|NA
CASRIRFRTNTEAFF
TGTGCCAGTAGGATACGGTTCAGGACTAACACTGAAGCTTTCTTT
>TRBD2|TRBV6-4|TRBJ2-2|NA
CASEPNAPLAGGPPGELFF
TGTGCCAGCGAACCAAATGCCCCACTAGCGGGAGGGCCTCCCGGGGAGCTGTTTTTT
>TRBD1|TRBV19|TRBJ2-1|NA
CASSITGVSYNEQFF
TGTGCCAGTAGCATTACAGGGGTATCCTACAATGAGCAGTTCTTC
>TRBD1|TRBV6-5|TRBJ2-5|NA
CASSSEGAGFETQYF
TGTGCCAGCAGCTCCGAGGGGGCTGGTTTTGAGACCCAGTACTTC
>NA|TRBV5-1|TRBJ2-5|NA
CASSPVGAQETQYF
TGCGCCAGCAGCCCGGTGGGGGCCCAAGAGACCCAGTACTTC
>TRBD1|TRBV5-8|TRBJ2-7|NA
CASSPRQGNPSYEQYF
TGTGCCAGCAGCCCCCGACAGGGGAACCCCTCCTACGAGCAGTACTTC
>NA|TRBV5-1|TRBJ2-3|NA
CASYYQDTQYF
TGCGCCAGCTACTATCAAGATACGCAGTATTTT
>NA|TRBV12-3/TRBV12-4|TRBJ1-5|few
CASSLEQKGAQHF
TGTGCCAGCAGCTTAGAACAAAAGGGGGCCCAGCATTTT
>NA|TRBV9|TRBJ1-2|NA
CASSESWAGDYGYTF
TGTGCCAGCAGCGAAAGTTGGGCCGGCGACTATGGCTACACCTTC
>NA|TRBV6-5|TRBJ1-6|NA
CASRQGDYNSPLHF
TGTGCCAGCAGGCAAGGGGACTATAATTCACCCCTCCACTTT
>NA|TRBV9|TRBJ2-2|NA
CASSPLTGELFF
TGTGCCAGCAGCCCCCTCACCGGGGAGCTGTTTTTT
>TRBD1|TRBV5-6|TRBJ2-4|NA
CASTSTHGGTGPLDIQYF
TGTGCCAGCACCTCAACACACGGAGGGACAGGCCCGTTGGACATTCAGTACTTC
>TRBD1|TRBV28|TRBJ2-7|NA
CASSVTGADYEQYF
TGTGCCAGCAGTGTGACAGGGGCGGACTACGAGCAGTACTTC
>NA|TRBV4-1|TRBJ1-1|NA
CASSQFQGGTEAFF
TGCGCCAGCAGCCAATTCCAGGGAGGCACTGAAGCTTTCTTT
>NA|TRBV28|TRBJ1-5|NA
CASSLARGNQPQHF
TGTGCCAGCAGTTTAGCTCGGGGCAATCAGCCCCAGCATTTT
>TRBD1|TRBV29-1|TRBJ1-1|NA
CSVEVFGTGTTEAFF
TGCAGCGTTGAGGTCTTCGGGACAGGGACCACTGAAGCTTTCTTT
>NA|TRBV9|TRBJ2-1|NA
CASSVGRGPLTNEQFF
TGTGCCAGCAGCGTAGGGCGGGGCCCTTTAACCAATGAGCAGTTCTTC
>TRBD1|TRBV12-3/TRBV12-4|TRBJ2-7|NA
CASTRDSYYEQYF
TGTGCCAGCACCCGGGACAGTTACTACGAGCAGTACTTC
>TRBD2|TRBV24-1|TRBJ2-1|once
CATSAASGSVGEQFF
TGTGCCACCAGTGCGGCTAGCGGGAGTGTAGGTGAGCAGTTCTTC
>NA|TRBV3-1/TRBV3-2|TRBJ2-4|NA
CASSQGVGRNIQYF
TGTGCCAGCAGTCAAGGGGTAGGGAGAAACATTCAGTACTTC
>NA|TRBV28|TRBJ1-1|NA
CASSSPAADTEAFF
TGTGCCAGCAGTTCTCCGGCGGCCGACACTGAAGCTTTCTTT
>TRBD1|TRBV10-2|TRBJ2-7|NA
CASRGDRGPYEQYF
TGCGCCAGCAGGGGGGACAGGGGCCCCTACGAGCAGTACTTC